The sequence of this TCR beta chain was determined in a study of siplizumab effects on memory and regulatory T cells. The table came from immunoSEQ multiplex PCR; TCRdb's copy has only in-frame clones and leaves some out. This table holds approximately 90,000 clones, around 94% found once. Whole-study results and caveats: Whether the proliferating Tregs (from siplizumab cultures) were suppressive was not confirmed. Neither a naive nor a memory phenotype was assignable to roughly 80-95% of proliferating CD4+ or CD8+ clones.

This CDR3 spans 14 amino acids. The germline V gene has CDR1 MNHNY and CDR2 SVGAGI (reference sequence). The ends were cut back, 5 bases at V and 3 bases at J, with 8 bases in the middle. With respect to this clone: Its matching antigen is unknown.

Sequenced input: non-Treg CD4+ T cells sorted from blood. The V gene is TRBV6-6, the J gene TRBJ2-6, with D possibly TRBD1 on 5 matching bases. This TCR was recovered from a human donor in good health. CDR3 amino acids: CASSTRVGANVLTF. The CDR3 coding sequence is TGTGCCAGCAGTACCAGGGTTGGGGCCAACGTCCTGACTTTC.